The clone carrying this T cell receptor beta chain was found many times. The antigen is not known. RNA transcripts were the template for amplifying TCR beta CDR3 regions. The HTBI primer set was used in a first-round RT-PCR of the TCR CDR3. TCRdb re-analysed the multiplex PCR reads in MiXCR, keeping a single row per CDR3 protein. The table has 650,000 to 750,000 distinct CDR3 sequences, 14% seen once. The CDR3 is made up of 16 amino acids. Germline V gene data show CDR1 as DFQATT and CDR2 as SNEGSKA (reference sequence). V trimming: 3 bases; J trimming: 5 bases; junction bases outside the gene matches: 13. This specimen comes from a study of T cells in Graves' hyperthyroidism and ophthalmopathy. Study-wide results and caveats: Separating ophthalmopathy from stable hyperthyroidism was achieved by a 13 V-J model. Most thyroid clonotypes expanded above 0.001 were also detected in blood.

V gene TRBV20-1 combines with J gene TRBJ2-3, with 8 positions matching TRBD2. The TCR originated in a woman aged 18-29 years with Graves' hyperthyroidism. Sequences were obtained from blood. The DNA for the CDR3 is TGCAGTGCTAGGGACGCTAAGCGGGAGAAAGTAGATACGCAGTATTTT. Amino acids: CSARDAKREKVDTQYF.